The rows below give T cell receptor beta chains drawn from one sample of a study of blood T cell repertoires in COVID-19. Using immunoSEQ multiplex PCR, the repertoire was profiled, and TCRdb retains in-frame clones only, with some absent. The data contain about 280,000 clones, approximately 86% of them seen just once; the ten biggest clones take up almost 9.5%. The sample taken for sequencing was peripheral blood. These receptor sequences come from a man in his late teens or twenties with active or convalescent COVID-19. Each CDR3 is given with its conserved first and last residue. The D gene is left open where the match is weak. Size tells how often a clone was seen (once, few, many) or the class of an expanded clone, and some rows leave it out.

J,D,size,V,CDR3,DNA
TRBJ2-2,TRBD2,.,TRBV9,CASSVGGLAGAPGTGELFF,TGTGCCAGCAGCGTAGGGGGACTAGCGGGGGCCCCCGGAACCGGGGAGCTGTTTTTT
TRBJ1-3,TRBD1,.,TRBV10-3,CAISKNRDRVGNTIYF,TGTGCCATCAGTAAAAACCGGGACAGGGTCGGAAACACCATATATTTT
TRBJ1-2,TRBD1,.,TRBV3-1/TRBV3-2,CASSQGRQGGHYGYTF,TGTGCCAGCAGCCAAGGGAGGCAGGGGGGACACTATGGCTACACCTTC
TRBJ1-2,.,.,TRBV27,CASSSPTGGIYGYTF,TGTGCCAGCAGTTCCCCAACGGGGGGAATCTATGGCTACACCTTC
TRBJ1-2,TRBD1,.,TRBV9,CASSVATGGNYGYTF,TGTGCCAGCAGCGTAGCGACAGGGGGCAACTATGGCTACACCTTC
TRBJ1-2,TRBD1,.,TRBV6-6,CASSPTGGNYGYTF,TGTGCCAGCAGCCCGACAGGGGGCAACTATGGTTACACCTTC
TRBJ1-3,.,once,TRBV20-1,CSASRSGTYSGNTIYF,TGCAGTGCTAGTCGGTCGGGAACATACTCTGGAAACACCATATATTTT
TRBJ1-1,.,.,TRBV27,CASSAGTENTEAFF,TGTGCCAGCAGCGCGGGGACGGAGAACACTGAAGCTTTCTTT
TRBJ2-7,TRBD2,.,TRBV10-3,CAISDRTSASYEQYF,TGTGCCATCAGTGATAGAACTAGCGCCTCCTACGAGCAGTACTTC
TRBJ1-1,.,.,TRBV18,CASSPPGTSVQGSAFF,TGTGCCAGCTCACCACCTGGGACTTCGGTTCAGGGCTCGGCTTTCTTT
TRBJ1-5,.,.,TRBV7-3,CASSPLPGQPQHF,TGTGCCAGCAGCCCTCTACCGGGTCAGCCCCAGCATTTT
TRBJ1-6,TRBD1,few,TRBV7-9,CASSHRGGSSYNSPLHF,TGTGCCAGCAGCCACAGGGGTGGAAGCTCCTATAATTCACCCCTCCACTTT
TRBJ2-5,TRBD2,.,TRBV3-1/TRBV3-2,CASSPQTSGGETQYF,TGTGCCAGCAGCCCACAGACTAGCGGGGGAGAGACCCAGTACTTC
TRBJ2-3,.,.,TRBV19,CASRGGSDTQYF,TGTGCCAGTAGGGGGGGATCAGATACGCAGTATTTT
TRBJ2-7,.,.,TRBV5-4,CASSSQSGRGSYEQYF,TGTGCCAGCAGCTCTCAGTCGGGGCGGGGTTCCTACGAGCAGTACTTC
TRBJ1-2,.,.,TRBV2,CASSAGYGYTF,TGTGCCAGCAGTGCAGGCTATGGCTACACCTTC
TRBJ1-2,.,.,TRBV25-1,CASTPREYGGYTF,TGTGCCAGCACCCCCCGGGAATATGGGGGCTACACCTTC
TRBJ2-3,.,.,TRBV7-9,CASSLSGGKDTQYF,TGTGCCAGCAGCTTATCGGGTGGCAAAGATACGCAGTATTTT
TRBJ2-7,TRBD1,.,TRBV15,CATSRPGQGKYEQYF,TGTGCCACCAGCAGGCCAGGACAGGGGAAGTACGAGCAGTACTTC
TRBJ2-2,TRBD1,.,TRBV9,CASSVATGQGSGTGELFF,TGTGCCAGCAGCGTAGCTACGGGACAGGGTAGCGGCACCGGGGAGCTGTTTTTT
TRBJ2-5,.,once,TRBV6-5,CASGDRPWETQYF,TGTGCCAGCGGCGACAGGCCTTGGGAGACCCAGTACTTC
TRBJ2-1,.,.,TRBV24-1,CATSDLTTGYEQFF,TGTGCCACCAGTGATTTGACGACAGGCTATGAGCAGTTCTTC